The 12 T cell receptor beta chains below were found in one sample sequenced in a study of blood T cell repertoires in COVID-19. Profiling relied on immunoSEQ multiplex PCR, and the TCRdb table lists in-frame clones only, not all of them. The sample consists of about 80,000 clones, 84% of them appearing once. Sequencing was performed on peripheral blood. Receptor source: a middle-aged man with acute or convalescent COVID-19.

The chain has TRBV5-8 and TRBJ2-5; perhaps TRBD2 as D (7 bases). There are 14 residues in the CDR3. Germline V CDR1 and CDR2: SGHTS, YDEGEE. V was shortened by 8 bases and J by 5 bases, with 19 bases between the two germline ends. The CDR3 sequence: CASRGGALEETQYF. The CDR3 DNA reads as TGTGCCAGTAGAGGGGGGGCACTGGAGGAGACCCAGTACTTC.

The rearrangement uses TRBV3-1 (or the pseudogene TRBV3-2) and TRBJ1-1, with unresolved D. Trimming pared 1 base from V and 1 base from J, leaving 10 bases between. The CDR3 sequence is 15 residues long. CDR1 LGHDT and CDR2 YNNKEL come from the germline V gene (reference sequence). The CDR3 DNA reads TGTGCCAGCAGCCAAGTCACTGCCGGGAACACTGAAGCTTTCTTT. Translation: CASSQVTAGNTEAFF.

The CDR3 protein is CASSFLAQDSGNTIYF. The CDR3 nucleotides are TGTGCCAGCAGCTTCTTGGCCCAGGACTCTGGAAACACCATATATTTT. The V call is TRBV13, the J call TRBJ1-3; D remains ambiguous. Germline loops: CDR1 PRHDT, CDR2 FYEKMQ (reference sequence). The CDR3 spans 16 residues. The V end lost 3 bases, the J end lost 0 bases, and 12 bases lay between the germline ends. The variable domain in full, with the rest retrieved from reference TRBV13 and TRBJ1-3, is AAGVIQSPRHLIKEKRETATLKCYPIPRHDTVYWYQQGPGQDPQFLISFYEKMQSDKGSIPDRFSAQQFSDYHSELNMSSLELGDSALYFCASSFLAQDSGNTIYFGEGSWLTVV.

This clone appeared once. This CDR3 reads CASSVGTGNQPQHF. CDR3 DNA: TGCGCCAGCAGCGTGGGGACAGGGAATCAGCCCCAGCATTTT. V gene TRBV5-1 combines with J gene TRBJ1-5, with 9 nucleotides matching TRBD1. The CDR3 sequence is 14 residues long. Germline trimming cut 4 bases from V and 4 bases from J; bases unmatched to any gene: 3. Per the germline V gene, CDR1 is SGHRS and CDR2 is YFSETQ.

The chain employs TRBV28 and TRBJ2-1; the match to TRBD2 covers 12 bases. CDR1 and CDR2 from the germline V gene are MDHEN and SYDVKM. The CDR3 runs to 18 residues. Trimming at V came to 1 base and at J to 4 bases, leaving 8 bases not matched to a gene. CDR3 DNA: TGTGCCAGCAGTTTATACCGACTAGCGGGGGCCCGATACAATGAGCAGTTCTTC. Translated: CASSLYRLAGARYNEQFF.

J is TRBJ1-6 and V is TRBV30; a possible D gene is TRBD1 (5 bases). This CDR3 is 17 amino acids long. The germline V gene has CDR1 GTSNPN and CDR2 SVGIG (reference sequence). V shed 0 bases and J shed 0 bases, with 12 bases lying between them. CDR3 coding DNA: TGTGCCTGGAGTGTCTACAGGCCGAGCTCCTATAATTCACCCCTCCACTTT. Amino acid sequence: CAWSVYRPSSYNSPLHF.

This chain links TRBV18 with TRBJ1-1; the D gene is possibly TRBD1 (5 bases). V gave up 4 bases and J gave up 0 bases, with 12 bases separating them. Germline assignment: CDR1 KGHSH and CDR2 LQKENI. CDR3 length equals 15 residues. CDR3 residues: CASSREGTLNTEAFF. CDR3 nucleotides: TGTGCCAGCTCACGGGAAGGGACTTTGAACACTGAAGCTTTCTTT.

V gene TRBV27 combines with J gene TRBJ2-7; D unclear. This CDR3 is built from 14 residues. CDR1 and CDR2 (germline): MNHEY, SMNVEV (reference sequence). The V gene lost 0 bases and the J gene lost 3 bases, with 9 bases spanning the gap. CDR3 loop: CASSLSYSNYEQYF. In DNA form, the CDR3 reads TGTGCCAGCAGTTTATCGTACAGCAACTACGAGCAGTACTTC.

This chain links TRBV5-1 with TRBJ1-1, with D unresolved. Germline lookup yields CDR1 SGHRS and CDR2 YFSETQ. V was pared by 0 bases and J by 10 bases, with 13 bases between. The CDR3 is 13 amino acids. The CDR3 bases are TGCGCCAGCAGCTTGGATCGGACTCAGAGAGCTTTCTTT. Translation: CASSLDRTQRAFF.

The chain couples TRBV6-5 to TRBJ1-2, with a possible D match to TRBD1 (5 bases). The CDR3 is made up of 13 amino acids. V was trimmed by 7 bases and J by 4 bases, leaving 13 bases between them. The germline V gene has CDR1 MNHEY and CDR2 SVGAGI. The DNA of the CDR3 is TGTGCCAGCAACCGGCGGGGGGGCTATGGCTACACCTTC. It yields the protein CASNRRGGYGYTF.

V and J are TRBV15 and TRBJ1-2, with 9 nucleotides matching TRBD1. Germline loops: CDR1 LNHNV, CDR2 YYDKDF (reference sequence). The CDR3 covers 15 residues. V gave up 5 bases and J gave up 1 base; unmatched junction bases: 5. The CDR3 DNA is TGTGCCACCAGCCACGACAGGGGGTTTAACTATGGCTACACCTTC. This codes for CATSHDRGFNYGYTF.

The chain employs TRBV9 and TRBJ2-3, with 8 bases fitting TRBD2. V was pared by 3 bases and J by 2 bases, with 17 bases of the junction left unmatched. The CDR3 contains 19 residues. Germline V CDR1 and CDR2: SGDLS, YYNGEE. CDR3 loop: CASSGGKGLTSAYTDTQYF. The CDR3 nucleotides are TGTGCCAGCAGCGGTGGTAAGGGCTTGACTAGCGCGTACACAGATACGCAGTATTTT.